The T cell receptor (beta chain) described here comes from a study of T cell responses to AZD1222 COVID-19 vaccine. Study-level points and caveats: Spike-specific TCRs gained breadth and depth after people received two AZD1222 doses. White British donors predominated, females outnumbered males, and clonal diversity was possibly underestimated. Only six people who got AZD1222 tested seropositive at baseline.

The table lists this clone with a count of one. As yet, its antigen is unknown. Clones were read by immunoSEQ multiplex PCR, and TCRdb kept only the in-frame ones, dropping some. The table has approximately 69,000 clones, roughly 83% seen once. The CDR3 has 17 amino acids. The germline CDR1 and CDR2 sequences are ENHRY and SYGVKD. The V gene end was trimmed by 6 bases and the J gene end by 6 bases; junction bases not matched to a gene: 14. This clonotype was obtained from an adult who received the AZD1222 COVID-19 vaccine. Sequencing was performed on peripheral blood, taken 28 days after the second AZD1222 dose. The rearrangement uses TRBV10-3 and TRBJ2-1, with 10 nucleotides matching TRBD1. The CDR3 DNA follows: TGTGCCATCAGATCACCGGGACAGGGGAAAAGGGGCAATGAGCAGTTCTTC. Translated: CAIRSPGQGKRGNEQFF.